The 19 T cell receptor beta chains given below trace back to one sample, sequenced in a study of early T cells in non-severe SARS-CoV-2 infection. TCRdb reprocessed the 5' RACE reads via MiXCR and lists one record per CDR3 protein. The table has 55,000 to 65,000 distinct CDR3 sequences, roughly 10% seen once. Sequencing was done on a sample of whole blood. These receptors originate from an adult who was a healthcare worker with PCR-confirmed SARS-CoV-2 infection or an uninfected control (not recorded which).

This clonotype was detected ten times or more. V usage is TRBV9 and J usage is TRBJ2-5; 11 bases line up with TRBD2. The germline CDR1 and CDR2 sequences are SGDLS and YYNGEE. The CDR3 length is 16 residues. The trim removed 2 bases at V and 4 bases at J, leaving 7 bases unmatched. The CDR3 spells CASSVSGGAWGETQYF. The CDR3 DNA sequence: TGTGCCAGCAGCGTTAGCGGGGGGGCCTGGGGAGAGACCCAGTACTTC.

This clonotype was seen many times. This chain connects TRBV5-1 to TRBJ2-5; 9 nucleotides match TRBD2. The CDR3 contains 15 residues. In germline, CDR1 is SGHRS, CDR2 YFSETQ. The junction had 5 bases not matched to a gene; V was cut back by 0 bases and J by 5 bases. In nucleotides, the CDR3 is TGCGCCAGCAGCTTGGCCGCGGGGGGGCGCGAGACCCAGTACTTC. Translation: CASSLAAGGRETQYF.

The chain couples TRBV30 to TRBJ2-7, with D possibly matching TRBD1 (6 bases). The CDR3 has 11 residues. The V end lost 6 bases, the J end lost 2 bases, and 8 bases lay between the germline ends. The germline V gene has CDR1 GTSNPN and CDR2 SVGIG (reference sequence). CDR3 loop: CACRGTYEQYF. DNA for the CDR3: TGTGCCTGCAGGGGCACCTACGAGCAGTACTTC.

V is TRBV6-5 and J is TRBJ2-2; weak D call: TRBD1 (5 bases). This CDR3 comprises 16 residues. The ends were cut back, 10 bases at V and 5 bases at J, with 23 bases in the middle. The germline V gene has CDR1 MNHEY and CDR2 SVGAGI. CDR3 amino acids: CATFPVVGVRTGELFF. For the CDR3, the DNA is TGTGCCACCTTCCCCGTAGTAGGGGTAAGGACCGGGGAGCTGTTTTTT.

This clonotype occurred many times. The V gene is TRBV7-6, the J gene TRBJ1-1; no firm D call. The germline CDR1 and CDR2 sequences are SGHVS and FNYEAQ. The germline V and J ends were trimmed by 2 bases and 6 bases, with 10 bases remaining between them. The CDR3 covers 13 residues. CDR3 DNA sequence: TGTGCCAGCAGCTTAACACGGACGGCTGAAGCTTTCTTT. It encodes CASSLTRTAEAFF.

V is TRBV7-9 and J is TRBJ2-5; 13 nucleotides align to TRBD2. The CDR3 totals 16 residues. J was trimmed by 1 base and V by 4 bases; bases with no gene match: 3. The germline V gene has CDR1 SEHNR and CDR2 FQNEAQ (reference sequence). The DNA for the CDR3 is TGTGCCAGCAGCTATACTAGCGGGGGGGCCCAAGAGACCCAGTACTTC. This codes for CASSYTSGGAQETQYF.

At least ten counts were recorded for this clonotype. The chain carries TRBV30 and TRBJ2-7; a possible D gene is TRBD1 (6 bases). The CDR3 contains 12 residues. V lost 8 bases and J 2 bases, leaving 13 bases between the germline ends. CDR1 is GTSNPN, CDR2 SVGIG, per germline (reference sequence). Here the CDR3 reads CALVRDTYEQYF. The CDR3 DNA reads TGTGCCCTCGTCAGGGACACCTACGAGCAGTACTTC.

V usage is TRBV12-3 or TRBV12-4 and J usage is TRBJ2-7; possibly TRBD1 for D (5 bases). The V gene lost 6 bases and the J gene lost 9 bases, with 18 bases spanning the gap. The CDR3 is 13 amino acids. CDR3: CASRDKPASRQYF. CDR3 DNA sequence: TGTGCCAGCAGGGACAAGCCCGCGAGCAGGCAGTACTTC.

This clonotype appeared many times. The chain couples TRBV20-1 to TRBJ1-4, with D unresolved. Per the germline V gene, CDR1 is DFQATT and CDR2 is SNEGSKA (reference sequence). The CDR3 has 16 residues. Trimming removed 0 bases from V and 6 bases from J, with 17 bases in between. CDR3 in amino acids: CSARDLIGGKDEKLFF. CDR3 nucleotide sequence: TGCAGTGCTAGAGATCTGATAGGCGGGAAAGATGAAAAACTGTTTTTT.

This clonotype was seen many times. The chain uses TRBV6-2 or TRBV6-3 and TRBJ1-1; D is uncertain. The CDR3 is 13 amino acids. V lost 10 bases and J 2 bases, leaving 14 bases between the germline ends. CDR1 is MNHEY, CDR2 SVGEGT, per germline. CDR3 bases: TGTGCCACCCGACGAGAGAGAAACACTGAAGCTTTCTTT. As protein: CATRRERNTEAFF.

This clonotype has ten or more counts. V is TRBV6-6 and J is TRBJ1-6, with D unclear. CDR1 and CDR2 from the germline V gene are MNHNY and SVGAGI (reference sequence). Trimming shortened V by 2 bases and J by 10 bases, and 12 bases separated the two germline ends. The CDR3 has 14 amino acids. The CDR3 coding sequence is TGTGCCAGCAGTTACAATCAGGAGACCTCACCCCTCCACTTT. It yields the protein CASSYNQETSPLHF.

The chain uses TRBV6-2 or TRBV6-3 and TRBJ2-5; TRBD1 agrees at 9 bases. V shed 6 bases and J 5 bases; nucleotides not matched to a gene: 13. From germline, CDR1 is MNHEY and CDR2 SVGEGT. CDR3 size: 16 residues. Written as DNA, the CDR3 is TGTGCCAGCAGCCCCTCCTCGGGACAGGGTGTGGAGACCCAGTACTTC. Its translation: CASSPSSGQGVETQYF.

The V and J genes are TRBV12-3 or TRBV12-4 and TRBJ1-2; D not certain. V lost 0 bases and J lost 4, with 9 bases in between. The CDR3 is 14 amino acids. CDR3 bases: TGTGCCAGCAGTTTAGCGCTGGATTTCTATGGCTACACCTTC. As protein: CASSLALDFYGYTF.

This clonotype appeared many times. The chain carries TRBV6-5 and TRBJ1-6, with no clear D. The CDR3 is made up of 15 amino acids. Germline lookup yields CDR1 MNHEY and CDR2 SVGAGI. Trimming cost V 2 bases and J 9 bases, with 14 bases left between them. The CDR3 region is CASSYREGIGSPLHF. The CDR3, as DNA: TGTGCCAGCAGTTACCGCGAGGGTATCGGTTCACCCCTCCACTTT.

This sequence joins TRBV5-6 and TRBJ1-4, with unresolved D. Trimming removed 4 bases at V and 6 bases at J, with 10 bases between. The CDR3 spans 13 residues. Germline assignment: CDR1 SGHDT and CDR2 YYEEEE. This chain's CDR3 is CASSLVQDEKLFF. Written as DNA, the CDR3 is TGTGCCAGCAGCCTGGTTCAGGATGAAAAACTGTTTTTT.

The rearrangement links TRBV11-2 to TRBJ2-6; D not resolved. CDR1 is SGHAT, CDR2 FQNNGV, per germline. The CDR3 covers 16 residues. Trimming took off 0 bases at V and 4 bases at J, with 10 bases between the two ends. This chain's CDR3 is CASSLDSLGGANVLTF. In nucleotides, the CDR3 is TGTGCCAGCAGCTTAGATAGTCTTGGAGGGGCCAACGTCCTGACTTTC.

V gene TRBV19 combines with J gene TRBJ1-2; D is possibly TRBD1 (5 bases). Trimming shortened V by 6 bases and J by 5 bases, and 13 bases separated the two germline ends. Per germline, CDR1 LNHDA and CDR2 SQIVND (reference sequence). This CDR3 has 13 residues. CDR3 coding DNA: TGTGCCAGTAGCCCCCCTCGGGGGTATGGCTACACCTTC. It translates to CASSPPRGYGYTF.

This clonotype was seen many times. The chain links TRBV19 to TRBJ2-5; 9 nucleotides match TRBD1. This CDR3 spans 13 amino acids. Germline loops: CDR1 LNHDA, CDR2 SQIVND (reference sequence). The V segment lost 7 bases and the J segment 3 bases; nucleotides outside the gene matches: 3. The CDR3 DNA reads TGTGCCAGTAACCGGGACAGGGAAGAGACCCAGTACTTC. Protein product: CASNRDREETQYF.

This clonotype was counted at least ten times. The chain is built from TRBV6-6 and TRBJ2-1; D not resolved. CDR3 length equals 15 residues. Germline V gene data show CDR1 as MNHNY and CDR2 as SVGAGI (reference sequence). Trimming removed 2 bases at V and 1 base at J, with 9 bases between. CDR3: CASSYEVVSYNEQFF. The CDR3 coding sequence is TGTGCCAGCAGTTACGAGGTAGTTTCCTACAATGAGCAGTTCTTC.